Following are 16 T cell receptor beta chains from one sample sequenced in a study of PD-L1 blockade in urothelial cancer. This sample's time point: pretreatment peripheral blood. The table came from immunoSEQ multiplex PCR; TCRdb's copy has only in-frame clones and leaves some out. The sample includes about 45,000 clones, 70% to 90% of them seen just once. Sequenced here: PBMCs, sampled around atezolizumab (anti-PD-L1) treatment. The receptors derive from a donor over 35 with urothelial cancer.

The CDR3 loop is CASSPQGVWDTEAFF. CDR3 nucleotide sequence: TGTGCCAGCAGCCCACAGGGGGTTTGGGACACTGAAGCTTTCTTT. The V and J genes are TRBV7-9 and TRBJ1-1, with 8 nucleotides matching TRBD1. The germline CDR1 and CDR2 sequences are SEHNR and FQNEAQ (reference sequence). The CDR3 contains 15 residues. V shed 5 bases and J 3 bases; nucleotides not matched to a gene: 8.

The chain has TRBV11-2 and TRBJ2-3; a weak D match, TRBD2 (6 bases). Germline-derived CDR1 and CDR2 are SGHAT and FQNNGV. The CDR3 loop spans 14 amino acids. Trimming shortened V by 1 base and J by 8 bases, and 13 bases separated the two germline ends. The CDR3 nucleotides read TGTGCCAGCAGCTTAGGGGCGGAGGGCGGTACGCAGTATTTT. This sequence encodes CASSLGAEGGTQYF. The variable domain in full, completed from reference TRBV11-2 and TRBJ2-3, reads EAGVAQSPRYKIIEKRQSVAFWCNPISGHATLYWYQQILGQGPKLLIQFQNNGVVDDSQLPKDRFSAERLKGVDSTLKIQPAKLEDSAVYLCASSLGAEGGTQYFGPGTRLTVL.

The CDR3 region is CASSPGLASTYEQYF. The DNA of the CDR3 is TGTGCCAGCAGCCCGGGACTAGCGTCAACCTACGAGCAGTACTTC. V and J are TRBV7-9 and TRBJ2-7, with 10 bases aligning to TRBD2. This CDR3 is 15 amino acids long. The junction had 6 bases not matched to a gene; V was cut back by 5 bases and J by 2 bases. CDR1 and CDR2 from the germline V gene are SEHNR and FQNEAQ (reference sequence).

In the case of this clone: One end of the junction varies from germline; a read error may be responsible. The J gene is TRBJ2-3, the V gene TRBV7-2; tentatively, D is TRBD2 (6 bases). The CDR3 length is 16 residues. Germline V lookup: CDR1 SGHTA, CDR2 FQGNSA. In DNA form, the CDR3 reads TGTGCCAGCAGCTCCCGTTTAGGGACTGGCACGGATACGCAGTATTTT. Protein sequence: CASSSRLGTGTDTQYF.

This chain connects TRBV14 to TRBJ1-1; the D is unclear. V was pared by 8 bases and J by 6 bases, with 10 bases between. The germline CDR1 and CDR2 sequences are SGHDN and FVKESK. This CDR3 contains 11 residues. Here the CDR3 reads CASPTESEAFF. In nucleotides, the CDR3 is TGTGCCAGCCCCACCGAGTCTGAAGCTTTCTTT. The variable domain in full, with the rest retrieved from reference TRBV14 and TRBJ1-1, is EAGVTQFPSHSVIEKGQTVTLRCDPISGHDNLYWYRRVMGKEIKFLLHFVKESKQDESGMPNNRFLAERTGGTYSTLKVQPAELEDSGVYFCASPTESEAFFGQGTRLTVV.

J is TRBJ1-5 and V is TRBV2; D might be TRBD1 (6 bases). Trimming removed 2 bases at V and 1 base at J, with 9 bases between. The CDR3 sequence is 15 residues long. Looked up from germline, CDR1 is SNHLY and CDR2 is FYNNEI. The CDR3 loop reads CASSEQGRSNQPQHF. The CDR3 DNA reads TGTGCCAGCAGTGAACAGGGGAGAAGCAATCAGCCCCAGCATTTT.

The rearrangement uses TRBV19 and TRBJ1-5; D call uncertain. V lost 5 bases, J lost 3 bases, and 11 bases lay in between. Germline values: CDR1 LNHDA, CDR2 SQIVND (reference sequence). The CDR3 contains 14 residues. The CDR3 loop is CASSLAGYNQPQHF. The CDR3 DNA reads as TGTGCCAGTAGTCTGGCAGGATACAATCAGCCCCAGCATTTT.

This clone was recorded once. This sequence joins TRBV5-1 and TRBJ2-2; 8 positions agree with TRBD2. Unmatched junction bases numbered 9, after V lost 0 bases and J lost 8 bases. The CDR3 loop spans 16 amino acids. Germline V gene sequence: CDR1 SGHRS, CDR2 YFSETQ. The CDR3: CASSLATGRAAGELFF. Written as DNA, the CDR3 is TGCGCCAGCAGCTTGGCAACCGGGAGGGCCGCGGGGGAGCTGTTTTTT.

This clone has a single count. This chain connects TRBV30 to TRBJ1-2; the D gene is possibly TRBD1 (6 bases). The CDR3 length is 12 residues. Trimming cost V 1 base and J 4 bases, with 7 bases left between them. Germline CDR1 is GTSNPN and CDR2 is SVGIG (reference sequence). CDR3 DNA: TGTGCCTGGAGTGAACAGGGCTATGGCTACACCTTC. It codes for CAWSEQGYGYTF.

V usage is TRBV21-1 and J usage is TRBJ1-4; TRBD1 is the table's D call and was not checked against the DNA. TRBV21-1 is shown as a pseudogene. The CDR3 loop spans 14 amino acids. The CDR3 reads CARAPDRINEKLFF. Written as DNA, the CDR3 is TGTGCCAGGGCCCCGGACAGGATTAATGAAAAACTGTTTTTT.

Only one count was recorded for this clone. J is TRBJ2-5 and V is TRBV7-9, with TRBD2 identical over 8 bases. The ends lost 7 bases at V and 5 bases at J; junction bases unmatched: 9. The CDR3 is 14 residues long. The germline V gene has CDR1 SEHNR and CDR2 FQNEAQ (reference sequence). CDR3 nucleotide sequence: TGTGCCAGCACCTATAGCGGGATCGGGGAGACCCAGTACTTC. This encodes CASTYSGIGETQYF.

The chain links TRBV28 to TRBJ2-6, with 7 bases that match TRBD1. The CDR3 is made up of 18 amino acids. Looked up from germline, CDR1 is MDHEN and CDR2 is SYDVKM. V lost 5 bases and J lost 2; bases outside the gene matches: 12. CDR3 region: CASSPVRDSTAGANVLTF. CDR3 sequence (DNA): TGTGCCAGCAGTCCTGTCCGGGACAGTACTGCTGGGGCCAACGTCCTGACTTTC.

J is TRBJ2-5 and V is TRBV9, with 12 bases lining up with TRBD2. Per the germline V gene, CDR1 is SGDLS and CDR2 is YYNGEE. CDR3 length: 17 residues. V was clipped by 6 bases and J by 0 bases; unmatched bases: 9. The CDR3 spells CASTPGLAGPYQETQYF. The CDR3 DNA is TGTGCCAGCACCCCGGGACTAGCGGGCCCCTACCAAGAGACCCAGTACTTC.

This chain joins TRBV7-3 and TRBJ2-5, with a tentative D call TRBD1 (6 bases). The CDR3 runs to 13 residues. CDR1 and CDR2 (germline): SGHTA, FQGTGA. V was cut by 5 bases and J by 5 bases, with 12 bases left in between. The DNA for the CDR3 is TGTGCCAGCAGCAAGACAGGTGGGGAGACCCAGTACTTC. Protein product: CASSKTGGETQYF.

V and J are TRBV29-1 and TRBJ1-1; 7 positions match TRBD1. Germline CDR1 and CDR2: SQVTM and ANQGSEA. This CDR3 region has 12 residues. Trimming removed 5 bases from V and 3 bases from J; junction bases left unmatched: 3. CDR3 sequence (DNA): TGCAGCGTTACAGGGGTTTACACTGAAGCTTTCTTT. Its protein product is CSVTGVYTEAFF. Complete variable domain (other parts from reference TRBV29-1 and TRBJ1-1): SAVISQKPSRDICQRGTSLTIQCQVDSQVTMMFWYRQQPGQSLTLIATANQGSEATYESGFVIDKFPISRPNLTFSTLTVSNMSPEDSSIYLCSVTGVYTEAFFGQGTRLTVV.

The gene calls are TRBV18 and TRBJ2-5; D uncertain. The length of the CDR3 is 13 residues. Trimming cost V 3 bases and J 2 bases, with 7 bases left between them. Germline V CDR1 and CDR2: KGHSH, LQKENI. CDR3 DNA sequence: TGTGCCAGCTCACCTCGGAGACAAGAGACCCAGTACTTC. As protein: CASSPRRQETQYF.